The clone carrying this T cell receptor beta chain qualifies as medium-sized. Its target is unknown. The library protocol tagged each TCR cDNA with a unique molecular identifier. TCRdb re-called the 5' RACE reads through MiXCR, storing one row per CDR3 protein. This table has approximately 2,300 distinct CDR3 sequences, around 17% appearing once. Time point denoted: sample taken at primary tumor resection. Tumor, nontumor lung or frozen PBMC supplied whole RNA that was sequenced unsorted. The data originate from a study of spatial heterogeneity in lung cancer. Study information: Raw-read counts averaged over ten per unique TCR and UMI combination. Study outcomes and limitations: In blood, ubiquitous expanded tumor TCRs appeared more at resection than follow-up.

The CDR3 is 15 residues long. Trimming left V 0 bases short and J 1 base short, with 9 bases between. The germline gives CDR1 SGHDN, CDR2 FVKESK. The chain recombines TRBV14 with TRBJ1-1; D is undetermined. The source was PBMCs, collected at surgery. The TCR sequence derives from a male donor with early-stage non-small cell lung cancer. The CDR3 reads CASSQEPVRNTEAFF. DNA for the CDR3: TGTGCCAGCAGCCAAGAACCCGTACGGAACACTGAAGCTTTCTTT.